Listed below are T cell receptor beta chains from one sample, sequenced in a study of beta chain features in type 1 diabetes. The protocol was immunoSEQ multiplex PCR, while the TCRdb copy is restricted to in-frame clones and leaves out a portion. The sample shows 250,000 to 350,000 clones, 15% of them seen only once. Sequenced material: naive CD4+ T cells from blood. The source is a man between 18 and 35 years old with type 1 diabetes. CDR3s include the opening cysteine and the closing phenylalanine or tryptophan. Fields, in order: CDR3 protein, V gene, J gene.

CASSPYVLTSGNQETQYF	TRBV18	TRBJ2-5
CASSWNGETSGSAYEQYF	TRBV5-1	TRBJ2-7
CASSLYTGTGLGGYTF	TRBV5-1	TRBJ1-2
CASSVTGANYGYTF	TRBV6-5	TRBJ1-2
CASSPPGQGKNIQYF	TRBV18	TRBJ2-4
CASSPLRSDTQYF	TRBV18	TRBJ2-3
CASSLGTSTDTQYF	TRBV7-6	TRBJ2-3
CAISESTAAKNIQYF	TRBV10-3	TRBJ2-4
CAWTNSGAEAFF	TRBV30	TRBJ1-1
CSVERTSARTDTQYF	TRBV29-1	TRBJ2-3
CASSLSGGALETQYF	TRBV9	TRBJ2-5
CASSQVGRGGGTDTQYF	TRBV4-2	TRBJ2-3
CASSLFMGGTGELFF	TRBV7-9	TRBJ2-2
CSVNRLTGGDEQFF	TRBV29-1	TRBJ2-1
CAWSRLHEQFF	TRBV30	TRBJ2-1
CASSPRTSNNEQFF	TRBV5-1	TRBJ2-1
CASRRAEPYEQYF	TRBV6-1	TRBJ2-7
CASSLNGGRDEQYF	TRBV4-2	TRBJ2-7
CASTTGGAGYGYTF	TRBV19	TRBJ1-2
CASSPARGSPYNEQFF	TRBV28	TRBJ2-1
CASSAAQGRSYNEQFF	TRBV5-4	TRBJ2-1
CACNKQGAGYGYTF	TRBV30	TRBJ1-2
CASSSGSPTDTQYF	TRBV5-5	TRBJ2-3
CASSLLTSSNYEQYF	TRBV6-6	TRBJ2-7
CASSREGLAGPLSSYNEQFF	TRBV5-1	TRBJ2-1
CASRPGGFDEQYF	TRBV28	TRBJ2-7
CASSIGRSPPPNEQFF	TRBV19	TRBJ2-1